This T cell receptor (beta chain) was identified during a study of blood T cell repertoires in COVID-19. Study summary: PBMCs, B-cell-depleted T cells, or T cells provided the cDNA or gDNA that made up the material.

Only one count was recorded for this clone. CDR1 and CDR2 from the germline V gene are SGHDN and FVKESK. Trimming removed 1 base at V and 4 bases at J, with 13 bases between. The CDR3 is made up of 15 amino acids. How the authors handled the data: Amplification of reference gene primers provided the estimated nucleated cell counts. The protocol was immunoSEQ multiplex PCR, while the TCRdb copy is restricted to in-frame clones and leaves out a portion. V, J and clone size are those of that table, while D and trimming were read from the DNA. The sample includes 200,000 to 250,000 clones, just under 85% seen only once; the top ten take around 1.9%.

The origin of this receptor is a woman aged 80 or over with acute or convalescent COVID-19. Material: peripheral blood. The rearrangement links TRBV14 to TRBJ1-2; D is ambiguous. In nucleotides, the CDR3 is TGTGCCAGCAGCCAAGCCCCCGCTGGAGTCTATGGCTACACCTTC. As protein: CASSQAPAGVYGYTF.